This T cell receptor beta chain was sequenced for a study of T cell clones after liver transplantation. Study background: Tolerance: complete withdrawal held at least one year, liver enzymes staying within twice normal. General study points: In a couple of subjects, few donor cells limited the measurable donor-reactive repertoire.

In germline, CDR1 is SGHDT, CDR2 YYEEEE. V was trimmed by 4 bases and J by 1 base, leaving 10 bases between them. The CDR3 sequence is 14 residues long. The assay was immunoSEQ multiplex PCR, and TCRdb's table has in-frame clones only and misses some. The sample lists thousands of clones; 30% to 40% were seen once. Sequencing of dividing CFSE-low cells from the MLR defined alloreactive TCRbeta sequences. This clone is classed as medium-sized (0.01 to 0.1%). Its target is not known. The chain has TRBV5-6 and TRBJ2-3; no reliable D call. Material: CD4+ T cells from cultured PBMCs. The source is a human patient who received a liver transplant. T cells may partly derive from the graft donor. CDR3: CASSGEPRTDTQYF. The DNA for the CDR3 is TGTGCCAGCAGCGGTGAACCCCGCACAGATACGCAGTATTTT.